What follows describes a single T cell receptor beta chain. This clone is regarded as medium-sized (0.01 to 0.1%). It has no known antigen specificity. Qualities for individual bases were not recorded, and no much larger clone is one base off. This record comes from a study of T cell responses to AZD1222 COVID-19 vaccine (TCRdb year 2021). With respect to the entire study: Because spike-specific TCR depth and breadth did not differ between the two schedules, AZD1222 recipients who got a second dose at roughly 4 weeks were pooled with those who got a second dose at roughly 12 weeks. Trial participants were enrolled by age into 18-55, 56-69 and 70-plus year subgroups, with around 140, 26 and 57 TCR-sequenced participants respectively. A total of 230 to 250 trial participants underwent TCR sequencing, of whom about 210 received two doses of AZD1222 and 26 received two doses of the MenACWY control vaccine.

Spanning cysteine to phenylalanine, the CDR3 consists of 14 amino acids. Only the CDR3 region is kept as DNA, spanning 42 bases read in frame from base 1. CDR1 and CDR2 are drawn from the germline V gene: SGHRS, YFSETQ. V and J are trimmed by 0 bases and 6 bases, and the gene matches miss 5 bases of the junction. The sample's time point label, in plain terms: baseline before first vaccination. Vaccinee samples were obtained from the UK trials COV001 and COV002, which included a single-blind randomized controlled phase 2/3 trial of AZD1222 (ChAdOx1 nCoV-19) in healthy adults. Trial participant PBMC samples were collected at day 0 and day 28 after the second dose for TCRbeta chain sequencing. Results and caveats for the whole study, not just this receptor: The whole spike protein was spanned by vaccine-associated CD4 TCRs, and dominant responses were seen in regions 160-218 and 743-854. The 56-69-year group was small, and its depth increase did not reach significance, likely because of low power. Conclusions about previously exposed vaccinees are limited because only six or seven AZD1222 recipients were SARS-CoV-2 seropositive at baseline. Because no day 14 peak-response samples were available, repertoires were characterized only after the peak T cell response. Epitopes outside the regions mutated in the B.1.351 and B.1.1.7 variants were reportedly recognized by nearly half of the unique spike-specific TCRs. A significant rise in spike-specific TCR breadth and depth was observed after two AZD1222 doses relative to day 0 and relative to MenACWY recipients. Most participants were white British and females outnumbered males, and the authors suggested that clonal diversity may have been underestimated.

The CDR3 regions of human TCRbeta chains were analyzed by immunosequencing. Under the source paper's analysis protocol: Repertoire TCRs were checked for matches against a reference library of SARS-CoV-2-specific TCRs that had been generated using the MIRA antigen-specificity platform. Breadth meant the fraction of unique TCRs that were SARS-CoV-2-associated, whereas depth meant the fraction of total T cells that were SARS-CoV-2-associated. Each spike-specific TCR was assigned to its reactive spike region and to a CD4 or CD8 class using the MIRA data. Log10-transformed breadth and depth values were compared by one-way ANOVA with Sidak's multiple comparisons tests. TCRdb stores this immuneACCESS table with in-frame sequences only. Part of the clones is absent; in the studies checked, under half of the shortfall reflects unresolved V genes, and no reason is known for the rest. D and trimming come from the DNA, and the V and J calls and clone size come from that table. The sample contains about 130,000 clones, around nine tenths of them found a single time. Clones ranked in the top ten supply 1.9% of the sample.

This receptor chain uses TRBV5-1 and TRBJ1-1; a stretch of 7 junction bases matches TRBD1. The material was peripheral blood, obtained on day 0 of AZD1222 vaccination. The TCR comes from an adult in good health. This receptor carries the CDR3 CASSLEQGRSEAFF. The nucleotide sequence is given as TGCGCCAGCAGCTTGGAACAGGGGCGTTCTGAAGCTTTCTTT.